These 17 T cell receptor beta chains share one sample of origin, sequenced in a study of beta chain features in type 1 diabetes. The sequenced template was cDNA made from the entire isolated RNA. Data came from immunoSEQ multiplex PCR; TCRdb stores just in-frame clones and leaves some out. The sample carries 150,000 to 190,000 clones, about 9.4% recorded once. Their cognate antigens are unknown. Findings and caveats of the study: Significant though moderate, a shortening of TCRB CDR3s appeared in all four CD4+ subsets of Type 1 diabetes patients.

The specimen sequenced was central memory CD4+ T cells from blood. All receptors come from a man aged 25 to 45 with type 1 diabetes.

This clone was seen more than once but under ten times. The chain joins TRBV9 to TRBJ1-1, with D perhaps matching TRBD1 (5 bases). The CDR3 runs 13 residues. Germline assignment: CDR1 SGDLS and CDR2 YYNGEE. V was shortened by 4 bases and J by 1 base, with 8 bases between the two germline ends. The CDR3 coding sequence is TGTGCCAGCAGCATCACAGGGAACACTGAAGCTTTCTTT. Residues: CASSITGNTEAFF.

This clone appeared a few times. J is TRBJ2-7 and V is TRBV6-1; no clear D gene. CDR1 is MNHNS and CDR2 is SASEGT in the germline V gene. V lost 6 bases, J lost 0 bases, and 9 bases lay in between. The CDR3 consists of 13 residues. DNA for the CDR3: TGTGCCAGCAGCGAACAGTTCTCCTACGAGCAGTACTTC. This translates into CASSEQFSYEQYF.

The rearrangement links TRBV5-5 to TRBJ2-1; tentatively, D is TRBD1 (6 bases). There are 15 residues in the CDR3. In germline, CDR1 is SGHKS, CDR2 YYEKEE (reference sequence). V was cut by 0 bases and J by 4 bases, with 11 bases left in between. The CDR3 protein is CASSLAGDTYNEQFF. The CDR3 DNA is TGTGCCAGCAGCTTGGCCGGGGACACTTACAATGAGCAGTTCTTC.

This clone has only a few counts. The rearrangement uses TRBV5-1 and TRBJ1-1; D possibly corresponds to TRBD1 (5 bases). The V and J ends lost 2 bases and 3 bases respectively, with 11 bases between them. CDR1 SGHRS and CDR2 YFSETQ come from the germline V gene. The length of the CDR3 is 14 residues. CDR3 coding DNA: TGCGCCAGCAGCTTCGGGGGGGGAGACACTGAAGCTTTCTTT. Translated, it gives CASSFGGGDTEAFF.

This chain joins TRBV5-6 and TRBJ1-5; 8 bases align to TRBD1. Germline CDR1 SGHDT, CDR2 YYEEEE. The V and J ends lost 0 bases and 4 bases, in that order; junction bases with no gene match: 6. The CDR3 spans 16 residues. This CDR3 is CASSLGDRGWNQPQHF. CDR3 DNA sequence: TGTGCCAGCAGCTTGGGAGACAGGGGCTGGAATCAGCCCCAGCATTTT.

As concerns this clone: Other DNA sequences of this sample code for an identical CDR3. The chain is built from TRBV5-6 and TRBJ2-5, with a possible D match to TRBD2 (6 bases). Germline CDR1 is SGHDT and CDR2 is YYEEEE. V shed 0 bases and J shed 5 bases, with 8 bases lying between them. This CDR3 has 13 residues. CDR3 amino acids: CASSLAGVETQYF. In DNA form, the CDR3 reads TGTGCCAGCAGCTTGGCGGGAGTGGAGACCCAGTACTTC.

The sample holds a few counts of this clone. The CDR3 reads CASRLDMSTDTQYF. The DNA of the CDR3 is TGTGCCAGCAGGCTGGACATGAGCACAGATACGCAGTATTTT. V gene TRBV5-4 combines with J gene TRBJ2-3, with D possibly being TRBD1 (5 bases). V was cut by 5 bases and J by 0 bases, with 10 bases left in between. The germline CDR1 and CDR2 sequences are SGHNT and YYREEE (reference sequence). The CDR3 runs to 14 residues.

This clone came up many times. CDR3 DNA sequence: TGTGCCAGCAGCTTAGAGAGGGCCACCGGGGAGCTGTTTTTT. The encoded protein is CASSLERATGELFF. The chain employs TRBV11-2 and TRBJ2-2; possibly TRBD2 for D (5 bases). Per the germline V gene, CDR1 is SGHAT and CDR2 is FQNNGV. CDR3 size: 14 residues. The ends were cut back, 0 bases at V and 4 bases at J, with 6 bases in the middle.

This chain uses TRBV5-1 with TRBJ2-2; 11 bases line up with TRBD2. Trimming took 4 bases from V and 4 from J; bases not matched to a gene: 3. Germline CDR1 reads SGHRS; CDR2 reads YFSETQ. This CDR3 has 15 amino acids. CDR3 residues: CASSKGLAVTGELFF. The CDR3 region has the DNA TGCGCCAGCAGCAAGGGACTAGCGGTCACCGGGGAGCTGTTTTTT.

This clone was seen a few times. Other nucleotide sequences from this sample produce the same CDR3. The chain carries TRBV5-1 and TRBJ2-7; 7 bases fit TRBD1. The germline V gene has CDR1 SGHRS and CDR2 YFSETQ. The CDR3 runs 13 residues. Unmatched junction bases numbered 4, after V lost 4 bases and J lost 3 bases. CDR3 amino acids: CASSRDRDYEQYF. The CDR3 DNA reads as TGCGCCAGCAGCCGGGACAGAGACTACGAGCAGTACTTC.

The chain is built from TRBV7-2 and TRBJ2-3; 9 bases map to TRBD2. CDR1 is SGHTA and CDR2 is FQGNSA in the germline V gene. The junction had 2 bases not matched to a gene; V was cut back by 2 bases and J by 5 bases. This CDR3 region has 14 residues. CDR3 nucleotides: TGTGCCAGCAGCTTAATACTAGCGGGAGATACGCAGTATTTT. Protein sequence: CASSLILAGDTQYF. Full variable domain (remainder filled in from reference TRBV7-2 and TRBJ2-3): GAGVSQSPSNKVTEKGKDVELRCDPISGHTALYWYRQSLGQGLEFLIYFQGNSAPDKSGLPSDRFSAERTGGSVSTLTIQRTQQEDSAVYLCASSLILAGDTQYFGPGTRLTVL.

The V gene is TRBV5-1, the J gene TRBJ2-7; D is perhaps TRBD1 (5 bases). In germline, CDR1 is SGHRS, CDR2 YFSETQ. The ends were cut back, 5 bases at V and 6 bases at J, with 18 bases in the middle. The CDR3 sequence is 14 residues long. CDR3 DNA: TGCGCCAGCAGTTACGGATCAGGGTACCGCGAGCAGTACTTC. This gives the protein CASSYGSGYREQYF.

This clone was seen only a few times. This chain links TRBV6-5 with TRBJ2-7; D remains ambiguous. Looked up from germline, CDR1 is MNHEY and CDR2 is SVGAGI. The V end was cut by 4 bases, the J end by 2 bases, with 3 bases between. The CDR3 loop spans 11 amino acids. CDR3 protein: CASSSAYEQYF. CDR3 DNA sequence: TGTGCCAGCAGTTCCGCCTACGAGCAGTACTTC.

The sample holds a few counts of this clone. V usage is TRBV30 and J usage is TRBJ1-4; D may be TRBD1 (6 bases). The CDR3 is 12 amino acids. V was trimmed by 3 bases and J by 4 bases, leaving 6 bases between them. Germline V gene sequence: CDR1 GTSNPN, CDR2 SVGIG (reference sequence). The CDR3 coding sequence is TGTGCCTGGAGCAGGGGTAATGAAAAACTGTTTTTT. Encoded protein: CAWSRGNEKLFF.

This clone has just a few counts. The sample holds other DNA sequences that translate to the same CDR3. The rearrangement links TRBV5-1 to TRBJ2-7; D gene uncertain. The CDR3 extends over 14 amino acids. Germline CDR1 reads SGHRS; CDR2 reads YFSETQ. The V end lost 0 bases, the J end lost 1 base, and 8 bases lay between the germline ends. The CDR3 loop is CASSLGQVSYEQYF. The CDR3 bases are TGCGCCAGCAGCTTGGGGCAGGTTTCCTACGAGCAGTACTTC.

This clone was recorded many times. The chain employs TRBV30 and TRBJ2-5; 10 bases align to TRBD2. Germline V gene sequence: CDR1 GTSNPN, CDR2 SVGIG (reference sequence). The V gene end was trimmed by 0 bases and the J gene end by 6 bases; junction bases not matched to a gene: 10. This CDR3 region has 16 residues. This CDR3 reads CAWSVWASGSTQTQYF. The CDR3 coding sequence is TGTGCCTGGAGTGTATGGGCTAGCGGGAGCACACAGACCCAGTACTTC.

The CDR3 reads CASSTGQSTEAFF. CDR3 in DNA: TGTGCCAGCAGCACGGGACAGTCCACTGAAGCTTTCTTT. The chain employs TRBV7-2 and TRBJ1-1; 7 bases are shared with TRBD1. Germline values: CDR1 SGHTA, CDR2 FQGNSA. V lost 5 bases to trimming and J lost 4 bases; unmatched junction nucleotides: 4. CDR3 size: 13 residues.